The next 27 T cell receptor beta chains were all read from a single sample in a study of Graves' ophthalmopathy and Graves' hyperthyroidism (dated 2018 in TCRdb). Sequencing used an Illumina HiSeq 2000. TCR beta CDR3 regions were amplified from RNA transcripts for repertoire sequencing. The first round of RT-PCR was done with HTBI primers and the Qiagen OneStep RT-PCR kit, and was followed by a second round of multiplex PCR, then size selection and purification. Using fastp trimming at Q25 and MiXCR clonotype assembly, TCRdb reanalyzed the public sequencing data and kept in-frame beta chains. Every distinct CDR3 protein forms one entry, paired with its most common genes and DNA. Present in this sample are hundreds of thousands of distinct CDR3 sequences, roughly 14% of which were seen just once. The biggest ten clones account for roughly 9.8% of the sample. Sequencing input: blood. These receptor sequences come from a woman in her 30s with Graves' ophthalmopathy. Donor details come from another sample of the same person, matched by shared clones.

This clonotype was counted at least ten times. The J gene is TRBJ1-5, the V gene TRBV6-1, with D unclear. The CDR3 consists of 16 residues. Germline V gene data show CDR1 as MNHNS and CDR2 as SASEGT. V gave up 0 bases and J gave up 0 bases, with 9 bases separating them. The CDR3 coding sequence is TGTGCCAGCAGTGAAGCTTACAGCTATAGCAATCAGCCCCAGCATTTT. The encoded protein is CASSEAYSYSNQPQHF.

With regard to this clonotype: A much larger clonotype is one base distant, so this may be a read error. This chain joins TRBV29-1 and TRBJ2-7; unclear D gene. V lost 8 bases and J 2 bases, leaving 16 bases between the germline ends. The V gene's germline CDR1 is SQVTM and CDR2 ANQGSEA. The CDR3 totals 13 residues. CDR3 sequence: CSSRAGSTYEQYF. For the CDR3, the DNA is TGCAGCTCACGCGCCGGGTCGACCTACGAGCAGTACTTC.

This clonotype was seen many times. The chain links TRBV2 to TRBJ1-1, with D possibly TRBD1 on 5 matching bases. Germline CDR1 is SNHLY and CDR2 is FYNNEI. Trimming took 8 bases from V and 4 from J, leaving 14 bases between them. The CDR3 spans 13 residues. The CDR3 sequence is CASLQGEGTEAFF. The CDR3 DNA reads TGTGCCAGCCTACAAGGGGAGGGCACTGAAGCTTTCTTT.

In regard to this clonotype: With a much larger clone just one base away, this may be a read error. The chain employs TRBV28 and TRBJ1-1, with D maybe TRBD1 (5 bases). V lost 4 bases and J 11 bases, leaving 23 bases between the germline ends. From germline, CDR1 is MDHEN and CDR2 SYDVKM. This CDR3 is 15 amino acids long. CDR3 sequence reads: CASSSRGVLVRDAFF. The CDR3 nucleotides are TGTGCCAGCAGTTCGAGGGGAGTACTGGTCAGGGACGCTTTCTTT.

This clonotype was detected many times. The V gene is TRBV25-1, the J gene TRBJ1-6; no clear D gene. Germline V gene data show CDR1 as MGHDK and CDR2 as SYGVNS. V lost 1 base to trimming and J lost 8 bases, with 6 bases between them. The CDR3 loop spans 13 amino acids. The chain's CDR3 is CASSEWADSPLHF. The CDR3 DNA reads as TGTGCCAGCAGTGAATGGGCCGATTCACCCCTCCACTTT.

This clonotype was counted many times. V is TRBV27 and J is TRBJ2-5, with no clear D. The ends were cut back, 6 bases at V and 5 bases at J, with 16 bases in the middle. This CDR3 region has 14 residues. The germline gives CDR1 MNHEY, CDR2 SMNVEV (reference sequence). This chain's CDR3 is CASRTLGLWETQYF. The CDR3 DNA sequence: TGTGCCAGCAGAACCCTGGGGTTATGGGAGACCCAGTACTTC.

This clonotype was found many times. The chain combines TRBV6-1 with TRBJ2-7; D is unresolved. V was clipped by 8 bases and J by 1 base, with 12 bases between them. The germline CDR1 and CDR2 sequences are MNHNS and SASEGT. The CDR3 length is 13 residues. The CDR3 here is CASSRDRSYEQYF. The CDR3 nucleotides read TGTGCCAGCTCACGCGACCGTTCCTACGAGCAGTACTTC.

This clonotype was recorded at least ten times. The chain has TRBV4-1 and TRBJ2-7; D uncertain. The V and J ends lost 4 bases and 3 bases respectively, with 10 bases between them. CDR3 length: 13 residues. Per germline, CDR1 MGHRA and CDR2 YSYEKL. This chain's CDR3 is CASSPGPIYEQYF. DNA for the CDR3: TGCGCCAGCAGCCCCGGACCGATCTACGAGCAGTACTTC.

This clonotype was observed many times. The genes are TRBV28 and TRBJ1-1, with D possibly TRBD1 on 5 matching bases. CDR3 size: 12 residues. Germline V gene sequence: CDR1 MDHEN, CDR2 SYDVKM. V was clipped by 3 bases and J by 7 bases, with 9 bases between them. The CDR3 spells CASSLRGIEAFF. The DNA of the CDR3 is TGTGCCAGCAGTTTGCGGGGCATTGAAGCTTTCTTT.

This clonotype was seen many times. V gene TRBV19 combines with J gene TRBJ2-5; D call uncertain. The V gene's germline CDR1 is LNHDA and CDR2 SQIVND (reference sequence). V was cut by 5 bases and J by 1 base, with 8 bases left in between. There are 13 residues in the CDR3. In DNA form, the CDR3 reads TGTGCCAGTAGTCCCCCCTTCCAAGAGACCCAGTACTTC. Encoded protein: CASSPPFQETQYF.

This clonotype was seen ten or more times. This chain links TRBV6-5 with TRBJ2-2, with 7 bases fitting TRBD1. The ends lost 2 bases at V and 6 bases at J; junction bases unmatched: 0. CDR1 is MNHEY and CDR2 is SVGAGI in the germline V gene. The CDR3 has 13 amino acids. In DNA form, the CDR3 reads TGTGCCAGCAGTTACAGGGGGCCCGGGGAGCTGTTTTTT. Its protein product is CASSYRGPGELFF.

This clonotype was picked up many times. V and J are TRBV6-1 and TRBJ2-2; tentatively, D is TRBD1 or TRBD2 (5 bases each). Germline V gene sequence: CDR1 MNHNS, CDR2 SASEGT. Trimming pared 8 bases from V and 4 bases from J, leaving 14 bases between. The CDR3 extends over 14 amino acids. The CDR3 bases are TGTGCCAGCGCCGGGACCCACCGCACCGGGGAGCTGTTTTTT. Its protein product is CASAGTHRTGELFF.

There are many counts of this clonotype. This chain links TRBV6-1 with TRBJ2-7, with D possibly being TRBD1 (6 bases). Germline V gene lookup returns CDR1 MNHNS and CDR2 SASEGT. V shed 6 bases and J shed 0 bases, with 9 bases lying between them. The CDR3 has 13 amino acids. The CDR3 is CASRRTASYEQYF. Here the CDR3 DNA reads TGTGCCAGCAGACGGACAGCCTCCTACGAGCAGTACTTC.

The chain recombines TRBV4-1 with TRBJ1-5, with D unclear. Deletions cut 1 base from V and 7 bases from J, with 14 bases between. Per the germline V gene, CDR1 is MGHRA and CDR2 is YSYEKL. CDR3 length: 15 amino acids. The CDR3 DNA reads as TGCGCCAGCAGCCAAGGGGTAGGGCCGAACCAGCCCCAGCATTTT. Translating it yields CASSQGVGPNQPQHF.

A word on this clonotype: Possible read error: a much larger clone is one base away. CDR3 residues: CSGASGGQETKYF. The CDR3 nucleotides are TGCAGTGGAGCTAGCGGGGGGCAAGAGACCAAGTACTTC. J is TRBJ2-4 and V is TRBV20-1; the match to TRBD2 covers 11 bases. From germline, CDR1 is DFQATT and CDR2 SNEGSKA (reference sequence). CDR3 length: 13 amino acids. V lost 7 bases to trimming and J lost 14 bases; unmatched junction nucleotides: 13.

This chain links TRBV28 with TRBJ2-7; D might be TRBD2 (6 bases). Between the trimmed V and J ends, which lost 5 bases and 1 base, there was a span of 12 bases. The V gene's germline CDR1 is MDHEN and CDR2 SYDVKM. This CDR3 has 14 amino acids. The CDR3: CASSNFGGSYEQYF. The CDR3 DNA follows: TGTGCCAGCAGTAATTTCGGGGGATCCTACGAGCAGTACTTC.

This clonotype was detected many times. J is TRBJ2-7 and V is TRBV6-1, with D perhaps TRBD1 or TRBD2 (6 bases each). V lost 6 bases to trimming and J lost 4 bases, with 19 bases between them. The CDR3 spans 15 residues. Germline CDR1 is MNHNS and CDR2 is SASEGT. CDR3 residues: CASRQTGGGRYEQYF. In DNA, the CDR3 is TGTGCCAGCAGACAGACAGGTGGGGGGAGGTACGAGCAGTACTTC.

The V gene is TRBV4-1, the J gene TRBJ1-2; the match to TRBD1 covers 8 bases. With 0 bases clipped from V and 6 bases from J, the junction kept 12 bases outside the gene matches. CDR1 is MGHRA and CDR2 is YSYEKL in the germline V gene. The CDR3 is 17 residues long. The CDR3 loop reads CASSQETGVRYWDGYTF. In DNA form, the CDR3 reads TGCGCCAGCAGCCAAGAGACAGGGGTACGGTATTGGGATGGCTACACCTTC.

This clonotype was seen at least ten times. The chain recombines TRBV11-2 with TRBJ2-4; weak D call: TRBD2 (6 bases). This CDR3 is 15 amino acids long. Germline V gene lookup returns CDR1 SGHAT and CDR2 FQNNGV. Trimming cost V 5 bases and J 2 bases, with 13 bases left between them. This chain's CDR3 is CASSARGRTKNIQYF. CDR3 sequence (DNA): TGTGCCAGCAGCGCCCGGGGGAGGACCAAAAACATTCAGTACTTC.

There are many counts of this clonotype. This chain uses TRBV28 with TRBJ2-5, with D possibly TRBD1 on 5 matching bases. V lost 7 bases and J lost 1, with 13 bases in between. Germline V gene lookup returns CDR1 MDHEN and CDR2 SYDVKM. The CDR3 runs to 14 residues. The CDR3 nucleotides are TGTGCCAGCATGACAGTTCTCCGCCAAGAGACCCAGTACTTC. It translates to CASMTVLRQETQYF. The entire variable domain, with the rest obtained from reference TRBV28 and TRBJ2-5, is as follows: DVKVTQSSRYLVKRTGEKVFLECVQDMDHENMFWYRQDPGLGLRLIYFSYDVKMKEKGDIPEGYSVSREKKERFSLILESASTNQTSMYLCASMTVLRQETQYFGPGTRLLVL.

This clonotype showed up many times. The chain employs TRBV5-1 and TRBJ2-7; D ambiguous. The CDR3 sequence is 15 residues long. Germline CDR1 and CDR2: SGHRS and YFSETQ. With 0 bases removed from V and 0 bases from J, the gap between germline ends came to 10 bases. DNA of the CDR3: TGCGCCAGCAGCTTGGGCCCTACCAGCTCCTACGAGCAGTACTTC. Its protein product is CASSLGPTSSYEQYF.

Many counts were recorded for this clonotype. A clone one base away is much larger, so this may be a read error. The chain uses TRBV7-2 and TRBJ2-7; 9 bases line up with TRBD1. Germline V gene lookup returns CDR1 SGHTA and CDR2 FQGNSA. CDR3 length: 13 residues. CDR3 nucleotide sequence: TGTGCCAGCAGCCGCGGGACAGGGTACGGGCAGTACTTC. Translating gives CASSRGTGYGQYF.

V and J are TRBV28 and TRBJ2-7; no reliable D call. Trimming stripped 1 base from V and 6 bases from J, with 10 bases between. This CDR3 is built from 13 residues. CDR1 and CDR2 from the germline V gene are MDHEN and SYDVKM. The CDR3 here is CASSLFSEGEQYF. The CDR3 coding sequence is TGTGCCAGCAGTTTATTCTCGGAAGGCGAGCAGTACTTC.

CDR3 protein: CASSTYREETQYF. The CDR3 nucleotides are TGTGCCAGCAGCACCTACAGGGAAGAGACCCAGTACTTC. The chain recombines TRBV7-2 with TRBJ2-5; TRBD1 might be the D (6 bases). Trimming pared 5 bases from V and 3 bases from J, leaving 10 bases between. The CDR3 runs to 13 residues. Germline loops: CDR1 SGHTA, CDR2 FQGNSA.

CDR3 nucleotide sequence: TGTGCCAGCTCAGAGCAAAAAAATTCACCCCTCCACTTT. The encoded protein is CASSEQKNSPLHF. The J gene is TRBJ1-6, the V gene TRBV18, with D unresolved. This CDR3 comprises 13 residues. Germline CDR1 is KGHSH and CDR2 is LQKENI. V gave up 5 bases and J gave up 7 bases, with 9 bases separating them.

This clonotype was observed at least ten times. The J gene is TRBJ1-2, the V gene TRBV19, with D possibly TRBD1 on 5 matching bases. The CDR3 consists of 13 residues. In germline, CDR1 is LNHDA, CDR2 SQIVND (reference sequence). The V end lost 7 bases, the J end lost 2 bases, and 11 bases lay between the germline ends. The CDR3, as DNA: TGTGCCAGTACCTCAGGGATGAACTATGGCTACACCTTC. Amino acids: CASTSGMNYGYTF.

This clonotype has at least ten counts. This chain connects TRBV2 to TRBJ1-5; D call uncertain. The germline gives CDR1 SNHLY, CDR2 FYNNEI. Trimming left V 4 bases short and J 6 bases short, with 7 bases between. The CDR3 covers 12 residues. This CDR3 is CASSGEIQPQHF. The CDR3 bases are TGTGCCAGCAGTGGGGAGATTCAGCCCCAGCATTTT.